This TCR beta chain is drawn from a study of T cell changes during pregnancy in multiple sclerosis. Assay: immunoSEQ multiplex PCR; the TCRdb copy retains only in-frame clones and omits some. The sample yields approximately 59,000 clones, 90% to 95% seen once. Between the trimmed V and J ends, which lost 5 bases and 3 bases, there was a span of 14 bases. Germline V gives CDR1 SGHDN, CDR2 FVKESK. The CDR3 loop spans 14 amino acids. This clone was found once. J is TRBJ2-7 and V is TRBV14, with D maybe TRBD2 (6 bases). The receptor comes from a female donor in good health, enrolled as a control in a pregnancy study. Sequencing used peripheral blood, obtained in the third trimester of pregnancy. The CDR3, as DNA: TGTGCCAGCAGCTCCCAAGTCGGGAGCTACGAGCAGTACTTC. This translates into CASSSQVGSYEQYF.